This T cell receptor (beta chain) was documented in a study of radiotherapy plus CTLA-4 blockade in lung cancer. Here immunoSEQ multiplex PCR was the method, and the copy in TCRdb shows in-frame clones only, minus some. The sample shows more than 40,000 clones, roughly three quarters of them seen only once. This CDR3 contains 15 residues. Germline CDR1 LNHDA, CDR2 SQIVND (reference sequence). V lost 0 bases and J 6 bases, leaving 12 bases between the germline ends. Study results and caveats: Peripheral blood showed expansion of tumor-derived TCR clones after radiotherapy and ipilimumab. The best predictor of response was reported to be early blood T cell clone dynamics, with interferon-beta.

For this clone: Antigen unknown.

The source is a human donor with non-small cell lung cancer who had stable disease on radiotherapy plus ipilimumab. The chain is built from TRBV19 and TRBJ2-1, with D possibly TRBD1 on 5 matching bases. The starting material was peripheral blood, obtained from a patient treated with radiotherapy plus ipilimumab. This chain's CDR3 is CASSIDGATSNEQFF. DNA of the CDR3: TGTGCCAGTAGTATAGATGGGGCAACCTCCAATGAGCAGTTCTTC. Combining the CDR3 with reference TRBV19 and TRBJ2-1 gives the whole variable domain DGGITQSPKYLFRKEGQNVTLSCEQNLNHDAMYWYRQDPGQGLRLIYYSQIVNDFQKGDIAEGYSVSREKKESFPLTVTSAQKNPTAFYLCASSIDGATSNEQFFGPGTRLTVL.